Detailed here is one T cell receptor beta chain. Each CDR3 protein gets one entry after TCRdb re-called the 5' RACE reads with MiXCR. The table shows approximately 210,000 distinct CDR3 sequences, with 15% to 20% occurring only once. Germline-derived CDR1 and CDR2 are MGHRA and YSYEKL. This CDR3 comprises 16 residues. V was clipped by 0 bases and J by 6 bases, with 18 bases between them. This entry is derived from a study of identical twins. These data also featured in a second study, about T cells expressing NK-cell markers. That paper notes: Once again these clonotypes came out on top in the CD3+CD56-NKG2C+ fraction of several donors.

The chain recombines TRBV4-1 with TRBJ2-7; a weak D match, TRBD2 (5 bases). Sequenced sample: CD8+ T cells sorted from blood. The clonotype was recovered from a young woman in good health. The CDR3 DNA follows: TGCGCCAGCAGCCAAGATCTCTTAGAGGGATGGGCCGAGCAGTACTTC. Its protein is CASSQDLLEGWAEQYF.